These 30 T cell receptor beta chains share one sample of origin, sequenced in a study of shared clonotypes between healthy human individuals. Here immunoSEQ multiplex PCR was the method, and the copy in TCRdb shows in-frame clones only, minus some. The sample contains 2,500,000 or so clones, 85% to 95% of which appear only once. The sequencing sample was made of naive CD4+ T cells from PBMCs. The subset denotes: CD45RA+ positively selected. All receptors derive from a man aged 18 to 30 in good health. Some clones in this sample may be carry-over from other donors' samples.

This clone has only one observation. The chain recombines TRBV6-1 with TRBJ2-3; TRBD1 matches at 9 bases. Germline CDR1 MNHNS, CDR2 SASEGT. CDR3 length: 15 amino acids. With 6 bases clipped from V and 3 bases from J, the junction kept 7 bases outside the gene matches. This chain's CDR3 is CASRRDRGWTDTQYF. CDR3 DNA sequence: TGTGCCAGCAGACGAGACAGGGGGTGGACAGATACGCAGTATTTT.

The V gene is TRBV7-9, the J gene TRBJ1-1; 7 bases fit TRBD1. J gave up 10 bases and V 0 bases, and 2 bases lay outside the gene matches. The CDR3 consists of 12 residues. The germline gives CDR1 SEHNR, CDR2 FQNEAQ (reference sequence). The CDR3 loop is CASSLARGRAFF. The CDR3 nucleotides read TGTGCCAGCAGCTTAGCGAGGGGGCGAGCTTTCTTT.

Points on this clone: With a much larger clone just one base away, this may be a read error. The chain joins TRBV7-2 to TRBJ2-1; D is uncertain. Trimming took 5 bases from V and 4 from J, leaving 3 bases between them. CDR3 length: 11 residues. Germline V gives CDR1 SGHTA, CDR2 FQGNSA. CDR3 bases: TGTGCCAGCAGCGAATACAATGAGCAGTTCTTC. Translation: CASSEYNEQFF. The full variable domain, its missing parts supplied by reference TRBV7-2 and TRBJ2-1, is GAGVSQSPSNKVTEKGKDVELRCDPISGHTALYWYRQSLGQGLEFLIYFQGNSAPDKSGLPSDRFSAERTGGSVSTLTIQRTQQEDSAVYLCASSEYNEQFFGPGTRLTVL.

The chain uses TRBV5-4 and TRBJ1-1, with D possibly matching TRBD1 (5 bases). CDR3 length: 15 amino acids. The V gene lost 4 bases and the J gene lost 0 bases, with 13 bases spanning the gap. In germline, CDR1 is SGHNT, CDR2 YYREEE (reference sequence). CDR3 coding DNA: TGTGCCAGCAGCCTACCGGGACCAATGAACACTGAAGCTTTCTTT. Protein sequence: CASSLPGPMNTEAFF.

V and J are TRBV11-3 and TRBJ2-2; the D is unclear. This CDR3 spans 15 amino acids. Trimming removed 2 bases from V and 1 base from J, with 8 bases in between. Germline V lookup: CDR1 SGHNT, CDR2 YENEEA. CDR3 region: CASSLSPWNTGELFF. The CDR3 DNA sequence: TGTGCCAGCAGCTTATCACCTTGGAACACCGGGGAGCTGTTTTTT.

The rearrangement links TRBV6-5 to TRBJ1-3; possible D gene TRBD1, 5 bases. The CDR3 loop spans 15 amino acids. The V end was cut by 2 bases, the J end by 2 bases, with 10 bases between. Germline lookup yields CDR1 MNHEY and CDR2 SVGAGI. For the CDR3, the DNA is TGTGCCAGCAGTTACACCCAGGGCCCTGGAAACACCATATATTTT. Its translation: CASSYTQGPGNTIYF.

This chain connects TRBV28 to TRBJ2-2; possible D gene TRBD1, 5 bases. The V gene's germline CDR1 is MDHEN and CDR2 SYDVKM. This CDR3 is built from 17 residues. V was clipped by 3 bases and J by 2 bases, with 16 bases between them. CDR3: CASSFRPGIRNTGELFF. CDR3 DNA sequence: TGTGCCAGCAGTTTCCGACCAGGGATCAGAAACACCGGGGAGCTGTTTTTT.

This chain connects TRBV11-2 to TRBJ2-7; a weak D match, TRBD1 (6 bases). Trimming pared 5 bases from V and 3 bases from J, leaving 17 bases between. CDR3 length equals 15 residues. Germline V gives CDR1 SGHAT, CDR2 FQNNGV. CDR3 loop: CASSPGWGPNYEQYF. CDR3 in DNA: TGTGCCAGCAGCCCCGGGTGGGGGCCTAACTACGAGCAGTACTTC.

In DNA, the CDR3 is TGCGCCAGCAGCCAAGAGGTCAGGGGGCATACCGGGGAGCTGTTTTTT. The encoded protein is CASSQEVRGHTGELFF. This chain uses TRBV4-3 with TRBJ2-2; 8 bases fit TRBD1. This CDR3 comprises 16 residues. Trimming at V came to 0 bases and at J to 5 bases, leaving 5 bases not matched to a gene. Germline V gene sequence: CDR1 LGHNA, CDR2 YSLEER.

The chain joins TRBV5-4 to TRBJ1-1, with 7 bases that match TRBD1. J was trimmed by 0 bases and V by 2 bases; bases with no gene match: 7. The CDR3 extends over 16 amino acids. Germline CDR1 is SGHNT and CDR2 is YYREEE (reference sequence). CDR3 in amino acids: CASSFFGTAMNTEAFF. The CDR3 DNA is TGTGCCAGCAGCTTTTTCGGGACAGCCATGAACACTGAAGCTTTCTTT.

CDR3: CASSSGPKETQYF. The DNA for the CDR3 is TGTGCCAGCAGCTCGGGCCCGAAAGAGACCCAGTACTTC. This sequence joins TRBV7-8 and TRBJ2-5; D unclear. The CDR3 is 13 residues long. Trimming cost V 4 bases and J 3 bases, with 9 bases left between them. The germline gives CDR1 SGHVS, CDR2 FQNEAQ.

This clone occurred once. The genes are TRBV7-2 and TRBJ2-3, with 8 bases fitting TRBD2. J gave up 2 bases and V 6 bases, and 13 bases lay outside the gene matches. The CDR3 is made up of 17 amino acids. Germline values: CDR1 SGHTA, CDR2 FQGNSA. In DNA, the CDR3 is TGTGCCAGCAGATTCGCGGCGGGGGGCAGTGTCACAGATACGCAGTATTTT. This encodes CASRFAAGGSVTDTQYF.

Concerning this clone: The identical CDR3 is also encoded by other nucleotide sequences in the sample. The rearrangement links TRBV5-1 to TRBJ2-1, with 10 bases identical to TRBD2. Germline V gene data show CDR1 as SGHRS and CDR2 as YFSETQ. With V trimmed by 4 bases and J by 0 bases, 4 bases remained unmatched. The CDR3 is 16 residues long. The CDR3 DNA reads TGCGCCAGCAGCGCACTAGCGGGGTCCTCCTACAATGAGCAGTTCTTC. Translation: CASSALAGSSYNEQFF.

The rearrangement links TRBV19 to TRBJ1-2; no reliable D call. The CDR3 covers 12 residues. In germline, CDR1 is LNHDA, CDR2 SQIVND (reference sequence). Trimming left V 6 bases short and J 9 bases short, with 14 bases between. The CDR3 DNA follows: TGTGCCAGTAGCCCCCCACTGGCGAGCTACACCTTC. It codes for CASSPPLASYTF.

The chain links TRBV27 to TRBJ2-5, with 8 bases lining up with TRBD2. The CDR3 loop spans 14 amino acids. Germline CDR1 is MNHEY and CDR2 is SMNVEV (reference sequence). The V and J ends lost 8 bases and 5 bases, in that order; junction bases with no gene match: 10. The CDR3 DNA reads as TGTGCCAGCTCTTCCCCGGGGGGGCGGGAGACCCAGTACTTC. It is translated as CASSSPGGRETQYF.

The V and J genes are TRBV7-9 and TRBJ2-1; TRBD2 agrees at 13 bases. CDR1 SEHNR and CDR2 FQNEAQ come from the germline V gene (reference sequence). The CDR3 runs 15 residues. V lost 5 bases to trimming and J lost 8 bases; unmatched junction nucleotides: 6. CDR3 region: CASSPGTSGKDEQFF. CDR3 in DNA: TGTGCCAGCAGCCCTGGGACTAGCGGGAAGGATGAGCAGTTCTTC.

The table lists this clone with a count of one. The chain uses TRBV5-5 and TRBJ1-5, with D maybe TRBD1 (5 bases). The CDR3 covers 15 residues. CDR1 SGHKS and CDR2 YYEKEE come from the germline V gene (reference sequence). V shed 4 bases and J shed 0 bases, with 11 bases lying between them. For the CDR3, the DNA is TGTGCCAGCAGCCCTGACAGATATAGCAATCAGCCCCAGCATTTT. It translates to CASSPDRYSNQPQHF.

The chain recombines TRBV9 with TRBJ1-2, with a possible D match to TRBD1 (6 bases). Germline-derived CDR1 and CDR2 are SGDLS and YYNGEE. The CDR3 extends over 14 amino acids. V was clipped by 6 bases and J by 7 bases, with 19 bases between them. For the CDR3, the DNA is TGTGCCAGCACCCCACTCCCAGGGGCGGGTGGCTACACCTTC. As protein: CASTPLPGAGGYTF. Complete variable domain (other parts from reference TRBV9 and TRBJ1-2): DSGVTQTPKHLITATGQRVTLRCSPRSGDLSVYWYQQSLDQGLQFLIQYYNGEERAKGNILERFSAQQFPDLHSELNLSSLELGDSALYFCASTPLPGAGGYTFGSGTRLTVV.

The chain links TRBV21-1 to TRBJ1-1. TRBV21-1 counts as a pseudogene. The CDR3 loop spans 16 amino acids. The CDR3 loop reads CASSNEGRSGRTEAFF. CDR3 nucleotides: TGTGCCAGCAGCAACGAGGGACGGAGTGGACGGACTGAAGCTTTCTTT.

The chain combines TRBV14 with TRBJ2-7; D remains unclear. This CDR3 is built from 16 residues. V gave up 0 bases and J gave up 3 bases, with 15 bases separating them. From germline, CDR1 is SGHDN and CDR2 FVKESK. The CDR3 bases are TGTGCCAGCAGCCAAGATGAAGTACAAGCCAACTACGAGCAGTACTTC. Amino acids: CASSQDEVQANYEQYF.

The chain uses TRBV28 and TRBJ2-6, with D perhaps matching TRBD2 (5 bases). Trimming left V 7 bases short and J 0 bases short, with 13 bases between. CDR3 length equals 16 residues. Per germline, CDR1 MDHEN and CDR2 SYDVKM. CDR3 loop: CASNQGGSSGANVLTF. CDR3 DNA sequence: TGTGCCAGCAACCAAGGAGGCAGCTCTGGGGCCAACGTCCTGACTTTC.

The V gene is TRBV30, the J gene TRBJ2-7; TRBD1 agrees at 10 bases. Looked up from germline, CDR1 is GTSNPN and CDR2 is SVGIG (reference sequence). Unmatched junction bases numbered 8, after V lost 5 bases and J lost 7 bases. CDR3 length: 13 amino acids. The CDR3 here is CAWGTGADREQYF. Here the CDR3 DNA reads TGTGCCTGGGGGACAGGGGCCGATCGGGAGCAGTACTTC. The full variable domain, in which reference TRBV30 and TRBJ2-7 provide the parts outside the CDR3, is SQTIHQWPATLVQPVGSPLSLECTVEGTSNPNLYWYRQAAGRGLQLLFYSVGIGQISSEVPQNLSASRPQDRQFILSSKKLLLSDSGFYLCAWGTGADREQYFGPGTRLTVT.

This chain links TRBV27 with TRBJ2-3; TRBD2 agrees at 12 bases. Germline loops: CDR1 MNHEY, CDR2 SMNVEV (reference sequence). The V and J ends lost 5 bases and 4 bases, in that order; junction bases with no gene match: 4. CDR3 length: 15 residues. CDR3 region: CASSPLAGGPDTQYF. The DNA of the CDR3 is TGTGCCAGCAGTCCCCTAGCGGGAGGGCCAGATACGCAGTATTTT.

V gene TRBV6-5 combines with J gene TRBJ2-1; 8 bases line up with TRBD1. Germline V gene sequence: CDR1 MNHEY, CDR2 SVGAGI. This CDR3 comprises 13 residues. J lost 11 bases, V lost 2 bases, and 5 bases had no gene match. CDR3 nucleotide sequence: TGTGCCAGCAGTTACCAGGACAGGGAGAAGCAGTTCTTC. Translating gives CASSYQDREKQFF.

The chain has TRBV7-9 and TRBJ1-3; D call uncertain. This CDR3 region has 15 residues. Germline lookup yields CDR1 SEHNR and CDR2 FQNEAQ (reference sequence). The V end was cut by 5 bases, the J end by 4 bases, with 15 bases between. The CDR3 region is CASSPDFSPGNTIYF. CDR3 in DNA: TGTGCCAGCAGCCCCGACTTCTCTCCGGGAAACACCATATATTTT.

V gene TRBV28 combines with J gene TRBJ2-7, with D possibly being TRBD1 (5 bases). V was trimmed by 6 bases and J by 3 bases, leaving 9 bases between them. This CDR3 has 12 amino acids. CDR1 is MDHEN, CDR2 SYDVKM, per germline. The CDR3: CASRVGVYEQYF. In DNA, the CDR3 is TGTGCCAGCAGGGTAGGGGTCTACGAGCAGTACTTC. Looking up the rest from reference TRBV28 and TRBJ2-7 gives the full variable domain: DVKVTQSSRYLVKRTGEKVFLECVQDMDHENMFWYRQDPGLGLRLIYFSYDVKMKEKGDIPEGYSVSREKKERFSLILESASTNQTSMYLCASRVGVYEQYFGPGTRLTVT.

This chain's CDR3 is CASSLIHQETQYF. The DNA of the CDR3 is TGTGCCAGCAGCCTTATCCACCAAGAGACCCAGTACTTC. The rearrangement uses TRBV7-8 and TRBJ2-5; D gene ambiguous. CDR3 size: 13 residues. Trimming pared 5 bases from V and 0 bases from J, leaving 7 bases between. CDR1 SGHVS and CDR2 FQNEAQ come from the germline V gene. Filled out from reference TRBV7-8 and TRBJ2-5, the complete variable domain reads GAGVSQSPRYKVAKRGQDVALRCDPISGHVSLFWYQQALGQGPEFLTYFQNEAQLDKSGLPSDRFFAERPEGSVSTLKIQRTQQEDSAVYLCASSLIHQETQYFGPGTRLLVL.

V gene TRBV2 combines with J gene TRBJ2-5; 8 bases match TRBD1. The length of the CDR3 is 13 residues. The trim removed 8 bases at V and 0 bases at J, leaving 2 bases unmatched. Per the germline V gene, CDR1 is SNHLY and CDR2 is FYNNEI. The CDR3 protein is CASPDRDQETQYF. CDR3 DNA: TGTGCCAGCCCGGACAGGGACCAAGAGACCCAGTACTTC.

The rearrangement joins TRBV14 to TRBJ2-6; no definite D call. Trimming took 1 base from V and 1 from J, leaving 14 bases between them. The germline V gene encodes CDR1 SGHDN and CDR2 FVKESK. This CDR3 region has 18 residues. The CDR3 sequence is CASSQVGPRRSGANVLTF. CDR3 nucleotides: TGTGCCAGCAGCCAAGTAGGGCCAAGAAGGTCTGGGGCCAACGTCCTGACTTTC. The whole variable domain, remainder taken from reference TRBV14 and TRBJ2-6, is EAGVTQFPSHSVIEKGQTVTLRCDPISGHDNLYWYRRVMGKEIKFLLHFVKESKQDESGMPNNRFLAERTGGTYSTLKVQPAELEDSGVYFCASSQVGPRRSGANVLTFGAGSRLTVL.

V usage is TRBV5-4 and J usage is TRBJ1-4; D might be TRBD1 (6 bases). V gave up 4 bases and J gave up 8 bases, with 15 bases separating them. The CDR3 covers 14 residues. CDR1 and CDR2 (germline): SGHNT, YYREEE (reference sequence). The CDR3 sequence is CASSRGGTGEKLFF. The CDR3 bases are TGTGCCAGCAGCAGGGGGGGTACGGGCGAAAAACTGTTTTTT.